These 20 T cell receptor beta chains were sequenced from one sample in a study of CD8+CD57+ T cells in acquired aplastic anemia. Sequencing was done on patients that had shown CD8+CD57+ cell expansion by flow cytometry. Using genomic DNA as the template, TCR beta VDJ and CDR3 profiling was carried out. TCRdb redid the calling of the reads with MiXCR, one entry per CDR3 protein. The sample yields 120,000 or so distinct CDR3 sequences, approximately 40% seen once. The sample was sorted CD4+, CD8+, or CD8+CD57+ T cells (not recorded which) from PBMCs. These receptors were collected from a human donor with aplastic anemia.

The chain combines TRBV29-1 with TRBJ2-7; 16 nucleotides agree with TRBD2. After removal of 4 bases from V and 8 bases from J, the junction contained 2 bases not matched to a gene. CDR1 is SQVTM and CDR2 is ANQGSEA in the germline V gene. This CDR3 has 13 amino acids. The CDR3 bases are TGCAGCGTTGCGGGACTAGCGGGGGGGCAGCAGTACTTC. It codes for CSVAGLAGGQQYF.

Many counts were recorded for this clonotype. V usage is TRBV5-1 and J usage is TRBJ2-3; 10 bases fit TRBD2. The junction had 10 bases not matched to a gene; V was cut back by 6 bases and J by 6 bases. The CDR3 is 15 residues long. Germline V CDR1 and CDR2: SGHRS, YFSETQ. CDR3 DNA: TGCGCCAGCACCAAGCGGGGGGGCGCGATGGATACGCAGTATTTT. Amino acid sequence: CASTKRGGAMDTQYF.

This clonotype was seen ten or more times. This chain links TRBV6-5 with TRBJ2-7, with D unresolved. The V gene's germline CDR1 is MNHEY and CDR2 SVGAGI. The CDR3 covers 11 residues. V lost 6 bases and J 2 bases, leaving 5 bases between the germline ends. CDR3 sequence reads: CASRGTYEQYF. The CDR3 region has the DNA TGTGCCAGCAGAGGAACCTACGAGCAGTACTTC.

Concerning this clonotype itself: A read error may be the cause here, since a much bigger clone is one base away. V gene TRBV12-3 or TRBV12-4 combines with J gene TRBJ2-3; perhaps D is TRBD1 or TRBD2 (8 bases each). This CDR3 has 14 residues. CDR3 nucleotide sequence: TGTGCCAGCTCCCCGGGACTAGGGACAGGTACGCAGTATTTT. Translation: CASSPGLGTGTQYF.

This clonotype was seen more than once but under ten times. One end of the junction varies from germline; a read error may be responsible. The gene calls are TRBV10-3 and TRBJ2-2; no clear D. CDR3 length: 13 residues. Germline CDR1 and CDR2: ENHRY and SYGVKD. The CDR3 nucleotides are TGTGCCAGCAGTTACGTCCAGACCGGGGAGCTGTTTTTT. Translating it yields CASSYVQTGELFF.

Many counts were recorded for this clonotype. The rearrangement uses TRBV7-8 and TRBJ1-1; 7 nucleotides align to TRBD1. The germline CDR1 and CDR2 sequences are SGHVS and FQNEAQ. This CDR3 has 13 residues. Losses at the gene ends were 5 bases for V and 5 bases for J; bases not matched to a gene: 5. The CDR3, as DNA: TGTGCCAGCAGCCGGGACAGAACTACTGAAGCTTTCTTT. It specifies CASSRDRTTEAFF.

The gene calls are TRBV9 and TRBJ2-7; 7 bases agree with TRBD2. This CDR3 has 16 amino acids. Per germline, CDR1 SGDLS and CDR2 YYNGEE. The ends lost 3 bases at V and 5 bases at J; junction bases unmatched: 14. The CDR3 DNA follows: TGTGCCAGCAGCGGGCCGGGGGGACCCTCCTACAACGAGCAGTACTTC. It yields the protein CASSGPGGPSYNEQYF.

The V gene is TRBV12-3 or TRBV12-4, the J gene TRBJ1-4, with 9 bases lining up with TRBD1. V was clipped by 6 bases and J by 0 bases; unmatched bases: 17. The CDR3 runs 20 residues. The CDR3: CASRSHPGQGRLATNEKLFF. DNA of the CDR3: TGTGCCAGCAGAAGCCATCCGGGACAGGGTCGCCTTGCAACTAATGAAAAACTGTTTTTT.

This chain connects TRBV15 to TRBJ1-5, with D perhaps TRBD1 (6 bases). In germline, CDR1 is LNHNV, CDR2 YYDKDF (reference sequence). V shed 1 base and J shed 1 base, with 8 bases lying between them. The CDR3 spans 15 residues. CDR3: CATSRARGSNQPQHF. CDR3 DNA: TGTGCCACCAGCAGAGCCAGGGGAAGCAATCAGCCCCAGCATTTT.

V gene TRBV10-3 combines with J gene TRBJ1-1; D is perhaps TRBD1 (5 bases). Between the trimmed V and J ends, which lost 3 bases and 0 bases, there was a span of 11 bases. Germline V gene data show CDR1 as ENHRY and CDR2 as SYGVKD. CDR3 size: 15 residues. For the CDR3, the DNA is TGTGCCATCAGTGACAGGGTTAGCGTGAACACTGAAGCTTTCTTT. This sequence encodes CAISDRVSVNTEAFF.

There are a few counts of this clonotype. The J gene is TRBJ2-3, the V gene TRBV24-1; 9 bases agree with TRBD1. Germline values: CDR1 KGHDR, CDR2 SFDVKD. The CDR3 runs 14 residues. V shed 5 bases, J shed 4 bases, and the junction held 3 bases outside the gene matches. The CDR3 sequence is CATSARQGADTQYF. The CDR3 coding sequence is TGTGCCACCAGTGCGAGACAGGGGGCAGATACGCAGTATTTT.

The chain links TRBV7-6 to TRBJ1-1; D uncertain. The CDR3 has 15 residues. Germline CDR1 and CDR2: SGHVS and FNYEAQ. V lost 5 bases, J lost 1 base, and 14 bases lay in between. The CDR3 region is CASSPQSGSNTEAFF. The CDR3 bases are TGTGCCAGCAGCCCCCAGTCGGGGTCGAACACTGAAGCTTTCTTT.

This clonotype was observed many times. The V call is TRBV6-1, the J call TRBJ2-7; a weak D match, TRBD1 (6 bases). The CDR3 runs 14 residues. Germline V CDR1 and CDR2: MNHNS, SASEGT. V was cut by 7 bases and J by 0 bases, with 13 bases left in between. The CDR3 DNA sequence: TGTGCCAGCAAGGGCAGGGGATACTCCTACGAGCAGTACGTC. Protein sequence: CASKGRGYSYEQYV.

This clonotype was seen a few times. The chain is built from TRBV11-1 and TRBJ1-6; 9 bases map to TRBD1. CDR3 length: 16 amino acids. V lost 3 bases to trimming and J lost 6 bases; unmatched junction nucleotides: 6. The V gene's germline CDR1 is SGHAT and CDR2 FQDESV (reference sequence). CDR3 sequence reads: CASSLSGQGSNSPLHF. CDR3 DNA sequence: TGTGCCAGCAGCTTGTCGGGACAGGGTAGTAATTCACCCCTCCACTTT.

This clonotype was counted once. The chain carries TRBV10-3 and TRBJ1-5; D unclear. In germline, CDR1 is ENHRY, CDR2 SYGVKD. The CDR3 has 14 residues. V was trimmed by 5 bases and J by 1 base, leaving 9 bases between them. CDR3 coding DNA: TGTGCCATCAGTCTGACGGGGAGCAATCAGCCCCAGCATTTT. This gives the protein CAISLTGSNQPQHF.

There are many counts of this clonotype. The chain joins TRBV2 to TRBJ1-2; TRBD1 agrees at 7 bases. Per germline, CDR1 SNHLY and CDR2 FYNNEI. Losses at the gene ends were 11 bases for V and 5 bases for J; bases not matched to a gene: 14. This CDR3 contains 14 residues. DNA for the CDR3: TGTGCCGGCTGGGACAGCCGAGGACCTTATGGCTACACCTTC. Encoded protein: CAGWDSRGPYGYTF.

The table lists this clonotype with many counts. V is TRBV7-3 and J is TRBJ2-5; no clear D gene. The germline V and J ends were trimmed by 2 bases and 1 base, with 5 bases remaining between them. CDR1 SGHTA and CDR2 FQGTGA come from the germline V gene. This CDR3 has 13 amino acids. In DNA form, the CDR3 reads TGTGCCAGCAGCTTAGGTCTCCAAGAGACCCAGTACTTC. It is translated as CASSLGLQETQYF.

This clonotype has ten or more counts. V usage is TRBV6-1 and J usage is TRBJ2-7; D gene unclear. The CDR3 is 14 amino acids. Trimming took 0 bases from V and 0 from J, leaving 6 bases between them. Germline CDR1 is MNHNS and CDR2 is SASEGT. CDR3: CASSEARTSYEQYF. CDR3 sequence (DNA): TGTGCCAGCAGTGAAGCGAGAACCTCCTACGAGCAGTACTTC.

This clonotype was seen many times. The chain uses TRBV20-1 and TRBJ2-3; 9 positions agree with TRBD2. The CDR3 is 14 amino acids. V shed 6 bases, J shed 6 bases, and the junction held 10 bases outside the gene matches. Germline loops: CDR1 DFQATT, CDR2 SNEGSKA (reference sequence). For the CDR3, the DNA is TGCAGTGCCATCACGGCTAGCGGGGCGGATACGCAGTATTTT. Translation gives CSAITASGADTQYF.

As to this clonotype: A much larger clone differs by one base, so this may be a read error. The chain has TRBV5-1 and TRBJ2-3; D unresolved. Germline CDR1 reads SGHRS; CDR2 reads YFSETQ. Trimming cost V 0 bases and J 4 bases, with 6 bases left between them. CDR3 length: 13 amino acids. CDR3 region: CASSLGFADTQYF. The CDR3 nucleotides read TGCGCCAGCAGCTTGGGCTTCGCAGATACGCAGTATTTT.